The 24 T cell receptor beta chains presented below share a single source sample, sequenced in a study of cytomegalovirus exposure and HLA in healthy donors. 60 Vbeta and 13 Jbeta primers were used in PCR. The assay was immunoSEQ multiplex PCR, and TCRdb's table has in-frame clones only and misses some. Altogether about 140,000 clones are present, roughly 80% being singletons, with the ten largest covering about 6.8%. Source material: PBMCs. These receptors all come from a man aged 35 to 55 in good health and CMV-seropositive.

The chain has TRBV7-9 and TRBJ2-3; 10 positions match TRBD1. Trimming cost V 5 bases and J 3 bases; bases outside gene matches: 2. The V gene's germline CDR1 is SEHNR and CDR2 FQNEAQ (reference sequence). This CDR3 has 14 amino acids. The CDR3 region is CASSRTGGTDTQYF. In nucleotides, the CDR3 is TGTGCCAGCAGCCGGACAGGGGGAACAGATACGCAGTATTTT.

This chain links TRBV7-2 with TRBJ2-7; perhaps TRBD1 as D (5 bases). The CDR3 runs to 15 residues. Trimming shortened V by 1 base and J by 0 bases, and 10 bases separated the two germline ends. Per the germline V gene, CDR1 is SGHTA and CDR2 is FQGNSA. In DNA form, the CDR3 reads TGTGCCAGCAGCTTAGACGGCAGGGACTCCTACGAGCAGTACTTC. Encoded protein: CASSLDGRDSYEQYF.

In regard to this clone: Within the sample, other DNA sequences also encode this same CDR3. The chain links TRBV6-6 to TRBJ1-2; 7 bases agree with TRBD1. The V gene's germline CDR1 is MNHNY and CDR2 SVGAGI (reference sequence). CDR3 length: 12 residues. V was pared by 8 bases and J by 4 bases, with 4 bases of the junction left unmatched. CDR3 protein: CASRRDSYGYTF. The CDR3 nucleotides are TGTGCCAGCCGCCGGGACAGCTATGGCTACACCTTC.

The V gene is TRBV7-2, the J gene TRBJ2-7; maybe TRBD2 (5 bases). The germline V gene encodes CDR1 SGHTA and CDR2 FQGNSA. V lost 5 bases, J lost 6 bases, and 11 bases lay in between. There are 12 residues in the CDR3. CDR3: CASSPTRGEQYF. As DNA, the CDR3 is TGTGCCAGCAGCCCCACCCGGGGCGAGCAGTACTTC.

The chain uses TRBV7-8 and TRBJ2-5; 7 bases are a match to TRBD1. The CDR3 covers 15 residues. V lost 5 bases and J lost 2; bases outside the gene matches: 8. Per the germline V gene, CDR1 is SGHVS and CDR2 is FQNEAQ. CDR3 coding DNA: TGTGCCAGCAGCCAAGAGGGACAGTTGCAAGAGACCCAGTACTTC. It is translated as CASSQEGQLQETQYF.

The rearrangement joins TRBV18 to TRBJ1-1; a possible D gene is TRBD1 (6 bases). The V end lost 6 bases, the J end lost 0 bases, and 11 bases lay between the germline ends. Germline V gene lookup returns CDR1 KGHSH and CDR2 LQKENI. There are 14 residues in the CDR3. The CDR3 here is CASSQDSLNTEAFF. DNA of the CDR3: TGTGCCAGCTCCCAGGACAGTCTGAACACTGAAGCTTTCTTT.

The CDR3 bases are TGTGCCAGCAGCTTGAAACGGGTGGAGACCCAGTACTTC. It is translated as CASSLKRVETQYF. V is TRBV7-2 and J is TRBJ2-5; D call uncertain. Germline-derived CDR1 and CDR2 are SGHTA and FQGNSA. The V gene lost 3 bases and the J gene lost 5 bases, with 10 bases spanning the gap. This CDR3 spans 13 amino acids.

The rearrangement joins TRBV5-6 to TRBJ2-4, with 9 bases that match TRBD1. CDR3 length: 14 amino acids. Germline-derived CDR1 and CDR2 are SGHDT and YYEEEE. V dropped 4 bases and J dropped 13; count of bases not matched to a gene: 12. The CDR3 is CASSRIGDRAEQYF. The CDR3 DNA follows: TGTGCCAGCAGCCGTATCGGGGACAGGGCGGAACAGTACTTC.

The chain links TRBV18 to TRBJ2-7, with 10 bases matching TRBD1. V shed 2 bases and J 1 base; nucleotides not matched to a gene: 2. Looked up from germline, CDR1 is KGHSH and CDR2 is LQKENI. The CDR3 has 15 residues. For the CDR3, the DNA is TGTGCCAGCTCACCAGACAGGGGGCGATCCTACGAGCAGTACTTC. Protein: CASSPDRGRSYEQYF.

V usage is TRBV18 and J usage is TRBJ2-1; D is ambiguous. Looked up from germline, CDR1 is KGHSH and CDR2 is LQKENI. The CDR3 has 12 residues. Trimming took 3 bases from V and 10 from J, leaving 10 bases between them. The CDR3, as DNA: TGTGCCAGCTCACCCTCCCCTCAGGAGCAGTTCTTC. This translates into CASSPSPQEQFF.

V and J are TRBV11-2 and TRBJ1-2, with 10 bases identical to TRBD1. In germline, CDR1 is SGHAT, CDR2 FQNNGV. The CDR3 totals 13 residues. V shed 9 bases and J 8 bases; nucleotides not matched to a gene: 9. The CDR3 DNA is TGTGCCAGTAGCGAAGACAGGGGGCGCGGCTACACCTTC. Its translation is CASSEDRGRGYTF.

V and J are TRBV29-1 and TRBJ2-4, with 8 bases that match TRBD1. V was clipped by 2 bases and J by 6 bases; unmatched bases: 3. This CDR3 contains 13 residues. CDR1 and CDR2 (germline): SQVTM, ANQGSEA. The CDR3 bases are TGCAGCGTTGAACTGGGACAGGTAAACATTCAGTACTTC. It codes for CSVELGQVNIQYF.

This clone was recorded only once. CDR3 loop: CASSISPIVILSNQPQHF. CDR3 sequence (DNA): TGTGCCAGTAGTATATCCCCTATCGTGATTCTTAGCAATCAGCCCCAGCATTTT. The rearrangement joins TRBV19 to TRBJ1-5; D not resolved. V lost 2 bases, J lost 0 bases, and 17 bases lay in between. Germline values: CDR1 LNHDA, CDR2 SQIVND (reference sequence). The CDR3 is 18 residues long.

The CDR3 DNA sequence: TGTGCCAGCAGCTCCAGCGGTCCTAGCACAGATACGCAGTATTTT. As protein: CASSSSGPSTDTQYF. The chain combines TRBV27 with TRBJ2-3; weak D call: TRBD2 (5 bases). Trimming removed 6 bases at V and 0 bases at J, with 13 bases between. Germline CDR1 is MNHEY and CDR2 is SMNVEV (reference sequence). CDR3 length: 15 amino acids.

In this sample, this clone turned up once. This chain joins TRBV19 and TRBJ1-2; D not resolved. The germline V and J ends were trimmed by 5 bases and 1 base, with 11 bases remaining between them. The germline CDR1 and CDR2 sequences are LNHDA and SQIVND (reference sequence). This CDR3 region has 14 residues. The CDR3 DNA is TGTGCCAGTAGTCCCTCCCTACTTAACTATGGCTACACCTTC. It yields the protein CASSPSLLNYGYTF.

V usage is TRBV5-1 and J usage is TRBJ2-1; TRBD2 aligns across 9 bases. The CDR3 has 13 residues. The V gene end was trimmed by 4 bases and the J gene end by 8 bases; junction bases not matched to a gene: 4. Germline values: CDR1 SGHRS, CDR2 YFSETQ. CDR3 region: CASSGTSPHEQFF. The DNA of the CDR3 is TGCGCCAGCAGCGGGACTAGCCCCCATGAGCAGTTCTTC.

The V call is TRBV10-1, the J call TRBJ1-6, with 7 nucleotides matching TRBD1. This CDR3 region has 14 residues. With V trimmed by 8 bases and J by 10 bases, 11 bases remained unmatched. Germline CDR1 reads WNHNN; CDR2 reads SYGVQD (reference sequence). The CDR3 loop is CASAEQGWNSPLHF. CDR3 DNA: TGCGCCAGCGCGGAACAGGGGTGGAACTCACCCCTCCACTTT.

The V and J genes are TRBV2 and TRBJ2-5, with a possible D match to TRBD2 (5 bases). CDR3 length: 14 residues. Germline loops: CDR1 SNHLY, CDR2 FYNNEI. Between the trimmed V and J ends, which lost 3 bases and 7 bases, there was a span of 15 bases. The CDR3, as DNA: TGTGCCAGCAGTGAGGACTTAGCAACGGCGACCCAGTACTTC. Its translation: CASSEDLATATQYF.

The genes are TRBV5-1 and TRBJ2-5, with D perhaps TRBD1 (5 bases). V was pared by 1 base and J by 2 bases, with 6 bases between. CDR1 is SGHRS and CDR2 is YFSETQ in the germline V gene. The CDR3 sequence is 13 residues long. The CDR3 here is CASSLSGQETQYF. The CDR3 region has the DNA TGCGCCAGCAGCTTGTCAGGGCAAGAGACCCAGTACTTC.

The chain carries TRBV27 and TRBJ2-2, with D perhaps TRBD2 (5 bases). Trimming left V 5 bases short and J 5 bases short, with 12 bases between. Germline V lookup: CDR1 MNHEY, CDR2 SMNVEV (reference sequence). The CDR3 consists of 14 residues. The CDR3 nucleotides are TGTGCCAGCAGTCTACTCAGGAGGACCGGGGAGCTGTTTTTT. This codes for CASSLLRRTGELFF.

The chain combines TRBV7-8 with TRBJ2-7; 9 bases are shared with TRBD1. With 5 bases clipped from V and 2 bases from J, the junction kept 10 bases outside the gene matches. Germline CDR1 SGHVS, CDR2 FQNEAQ. The CDR3 has 16 residues. Written as DNA, the CDR3 is TGTGCCAGCAGCGATATAACACAGGGGGCGGCCTACGAGCAGTACTTC. Amino acid sequence: CASSDITQGAAYEQYF.

This rearrangement joins TRBV6-1 to TRBJ1-4; no reliable D call. The CDR3 has 13 residues. CDR1 is MNHNS and CDR2 is SASEGT in the germline V gene. Trimming shortened V by 5 bases and J by 6 bases, and 10 bases separated the two germline ends. CDR3 DNA: TGTGCCAGCAGTCCCGGGGTCCATGAAAAACTGTTTTTT. It is translated as CASSPGVHEKLFF.

The V gene is TRBV28, the J gene TRBJ2-7, with D perhaps matching TRBD2 (5 bases). V was clipped by 8 bases and J by 3 bases, with 20 bases between them. Germline CDR1 and CDR2: MDHEN and SYDVKM. The CDR3 spans 15 residues. The CDR3 loop reads CASRERRTRNYEQYF. CDR3 DNA: TGTGCCAGCCGGGAACGAAGGACCAGGAACTACGAGCAGTACTTC.

This sequence joins TRBV5-1 and TRBJ2-7, with 7 bases aligning to TRBD1. Trimming took 3 bases from V and 4 from J; bases not matched to a gene: 7. The CDR3 totals 14 residues. Germline CDR1 is SGHRS and CDR2 is YFSETQ. The CDR3 coding sequence is TGCGCCAGCAGCTCACAGGGGTCACGGTACGAGCAGTACTTC. This translates into CASSSQGSRYEQYF.